This entry lists 8 T cell receptor beta chains sequenced from one sample in a study of T cells in Graves' hyperthyroidism and ophthalmopathy. Amplification targeted TCR beta CDR3 regions from RNA transcripts. HTBI primers were employed in a first-round RT-PCR of the TCR CDR3. A single record per CDR3 protein comes from TCRdb applying MiXCR to the multiplex PCR reads. The sample includes about 350,000 distinct CDR3 sequences, 15% to 20% seen only once; the top ten take about 14%. Sequencing was done on a sample of blood. Every receptor here comes from a woman between 35 and 50 years old with Graves' ophthalmopathy.

This clonotype occurred many times. The V and J genes are TRBV6-1 and TRBJ2-3, with 12 bases fitting TRBD2. This CDR3 region has 15 residues. Germline assignment: CDR1 MNHNS and CDR2 SASEGT. V was pared by 5 bases and J by 6 bases, with 6 bases of the junction left unmatched. The DNA of the CDR3 is TGTGCCAGCAGTCGCGGACTAGCGGGACGGGATACGCAGTATTTT. Translated: CASSRGLAGRDTQYF.

This clonotype was observed at least ten times. The chain recombines TRBV20-1 with TRBJ2-7; possible D gene TRBD1, 5 bases. V lost 3 bases to trimming and J lost 5 bases, with 23 bases between them. The germline V gene has CDR1 DFQATT and CDR2 SNEGSKA (reference sequence). The CDR3 is 16 amino acids. In nucleotides, the CDR3 is TGCAGTGCTAGCCTCCCCCCAGGGTCTGGGTCCGACGAGCAGTACTTC. Translation: CSASLPPGSGSDEQYF.

This clonotype was detected many times. V and J are TRBV29-1 and TRBJ1-1, with D possibly being TRBD1 (6 bases). The CDR3 spans 13 residues. Trimming took off 4 bases at V and 2 bases at J, with 11 bases between the two ends. Germline CDR1 reads SQVTM; CDR2 reads ANQGSEA. The CDR3 DNA follows: TGCAGCGTTGCGGGGGCGGGTAACACTGAAGCTTTCTTT. Translation: CSVAGAGNTEAFF.

This clonotype rates as medium-sized. CDR3 in DNA: TGTGCCAGTAGTCCGGGGACCGGGACGGCCTACACTGAAGCTTTCTTT. This translates into CASSPGTGTAYTEAFF. The chain joins TRBV19 to TRBJ1-1; the D gene is possibly TRBD1 (5 bases). This CDR3 is 16 amino acids long. Between the trimmed V and J ends, which lost 5 bases and 3 bases, there was a span of 19 bases. Germline values: CDR1 LNHDA, CDR2 SQIVND (reference sequence).

This clonotype was detected a few times. This sequence joins TRBV11-2 and TRBJ2-1; 12 bases are a match to TRBD2. CDR3 size: 17 residues. The germline gives CDR1 SGHAT, CDR2 FQNNGV. V was clipped by 6 bases and J by 7 bases; unmatched bases: 13. CDR3 sequence reads: CASRSPRTSGKRNEQFF. CDR3 sequence (DNA): TGTGCCAGCAGATCCCCCCGGACTAGCGGGAAAAGGAATGAGCAGTTCTTC. The full variable domain, completed using reference TRBV11-2 and TRBJ2-1, is EAGVAQSPRYKIIEKRQSVAFWCNPISGHATLYWYQQILGQGPKLLIQFQNNGVVDDSQLPKDRFSAERLKGVDSTLKIQPAKLEDSAVYLCASRSPRTSGKRNEQFFGPGTRLTVL.

This clonotype was seen ten or more times. This chain connects TRBV29-1 to TRBJ2-6; D is uncertain. V lost 4 bases and J 0 bases, leaving 7 bases between the germline ends. This CDR3 spans 14 amino acids. CDR1 SQVTM and CDR2 ANQGSEA come from the germline V gene. CDR3 DNA sequence: TGCAGCGTTGCCCCTAACTCTGGGGCCAACGTCCTGACTTTC. Translating gives CSVAPNSGANVLTF.

This clonotype has ten or more counts. The CDR3 bases are TGTGCCAGTAGGAGCCGACTAGTTGGCGAGCAGTACTTC. Its translation is CASRSRLVGEQYF. The V call is TRBV19, the J call TRBJ2-7, with D possibly matching TRBD2 (6 bases). The CDR3 covers 13 residues. V shed 6 bases and J shed 6 bases, with 15 bases lying between them. The V gene's germline CDR1 is LNHDA and CDR2 SQIVND (reference sequence). Full variable domain (outside the CDR3, taken from reference TRBV19 and TRBJ2-7): DGGITQSPKYLFRKEGQNVTLSCEQNLNHDAMYWYRQDPGQGLRLIYYSQIVNDFQKGDIAEGYSVSREKKESFPLTVTSAQKNPTAFYLCASRSRLVGEQYFGPGTRLTVT.

The chain employs TRBV28 and TRBJ2-2; either TRBD1 or TRBD2 may supply D (5 bases each). This CDR3 is built from 12 residues. The germline V and J ends were trimmed by 6 bases and 7 bases, with 9 bases remaining between them. The germline gives CDR1 MDHEN, CDR2 SYDVKM. Here the CDR3 DNA reads TGTGCCAGCAGGGGGGAGCGCGGGGAGCTGTTTTTT. This sequence encodes CASRGERGELFF.